This T cell receptor beta chain was found in a study of blood T cells in healthy people across ages. J was trimmed by 5 bases and V by 4 bases; bases with no gene match: 7. Germline V gives CDR1 LGHNA, CDR2 YNFKEQ. The CDR3 totals 15 residues. Through a sample-barcoded 5' primer and a J-beta primer mix, a second PCR was run for 7 to 11 cycles. Each cDNA molecule received a tag from a template-switch adaptor that had 12 random nucleotides. TCRdb ran MiXCR on the 5' RACE reads and lists one entry per CDR3 protein. The repertoire holds about 1.4 million distinct CDR3 sequences, with around 59% as singletons.

The chain links TRBV4-2 to TRBJ1-1; 10 bases map to TRBD1. The sequencing input was blood. The TCR comes from a man younger than 35 in good health. The CDR3 here is CASSPRQGAVTEAFF. CDR3 sequence (DNA): TGTGCCAGCAGCCCCCGACAGGGGGCGGTGACTGAAGCTTTCTTT.